This T cell receptor (beta chain) was found in a study of cytomegalovirus exposure and HLA in healthy donors. Study-wide findings and caveats: Researchers catalogued approximately 170 TCR beta chains as cytomegalovirus-associated.

TCRdb keeps only in-frame clones here, not all; method: immunoSEQ multiplex PCR. Of fewer than 120,000 clones in the sample, 89% were seen once. Turning to this clone: No antigen is known for it.

The 120-subject validation cohort, separate from the approximately 670-subject first cohort, included the donors. CDR3 length equals 16 residues. Germline CDR1 SGHRS, CDR2 YFSETQ. After removal of 4 bases from V and 4 bases from J, the junction contained 11 bases not matched to a gene. Sample: PBMCs. The rearrangement uses TRBV5-1 and TRBJ1-5; 7 bases are shared with TRBD1. This sequence was found in a young woman in good health and CMV-seronegative. The CDR3 region is CASSPKTGSLNQPQHF. CDR3 in DNA: TGCGCCAGCAGCCCTAAGACAGGGTCTTTAAATCAGCCCCAGCATTTT.